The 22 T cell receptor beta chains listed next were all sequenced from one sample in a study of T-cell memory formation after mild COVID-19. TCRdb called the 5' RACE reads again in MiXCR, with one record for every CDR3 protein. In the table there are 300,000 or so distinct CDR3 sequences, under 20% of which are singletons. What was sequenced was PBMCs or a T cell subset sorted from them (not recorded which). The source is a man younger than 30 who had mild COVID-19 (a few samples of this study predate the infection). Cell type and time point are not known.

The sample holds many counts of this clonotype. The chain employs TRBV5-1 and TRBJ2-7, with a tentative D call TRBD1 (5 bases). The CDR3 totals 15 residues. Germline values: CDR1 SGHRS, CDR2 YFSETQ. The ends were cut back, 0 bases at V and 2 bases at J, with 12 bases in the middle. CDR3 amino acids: CASSLGPGMAYEQYF. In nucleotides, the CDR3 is TGCGCCAGCAGCTTGGGTCCAGGGATGGCCTACGAGCAGTACTTC.

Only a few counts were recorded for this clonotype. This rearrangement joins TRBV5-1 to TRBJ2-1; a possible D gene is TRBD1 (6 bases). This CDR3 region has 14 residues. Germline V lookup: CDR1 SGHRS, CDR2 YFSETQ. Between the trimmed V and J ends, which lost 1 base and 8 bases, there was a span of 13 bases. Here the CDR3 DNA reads TGCGCCAGCAGCTTGAACAGGGTGGGCGATGAGCAGTTCTTC. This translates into CASSLNRVGDEQFF.

Here the CDR3 DNA reads TGTGCCAGCAGCTTAGTGCAGGGTTTGCGAAACACTGAAGCTTTCTTT. It yields the protein CASSLVQGLRNTEAFF. The V and J genes are TRBV7-9 and TRBJ1-1; possible D gene TRBD1, 5 bases. Germline CDR1 reads SEHNR; CDR2 reads FQNEAQ (reference sequence). Trimming removed 1 base at V and 2 bases at J, with 14 bases between. The CDR3 is made up of 16 amino acids.

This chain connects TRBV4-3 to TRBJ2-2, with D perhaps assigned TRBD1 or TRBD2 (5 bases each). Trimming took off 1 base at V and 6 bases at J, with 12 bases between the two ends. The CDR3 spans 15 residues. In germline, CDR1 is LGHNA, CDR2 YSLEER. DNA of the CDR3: TGCGCCAGCAGCCAAGGGGACCAAGTGGCCGGGGAGCTGTTTTTT. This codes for CASSQGDQVAGELFF.

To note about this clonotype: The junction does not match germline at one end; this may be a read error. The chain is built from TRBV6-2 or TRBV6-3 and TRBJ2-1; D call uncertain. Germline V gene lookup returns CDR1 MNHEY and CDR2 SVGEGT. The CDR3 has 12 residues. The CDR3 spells CASSTTYNEQFF. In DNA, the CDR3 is TGTGCCAGCAGTACAACCTATAATGAGCAGTTCTTC.

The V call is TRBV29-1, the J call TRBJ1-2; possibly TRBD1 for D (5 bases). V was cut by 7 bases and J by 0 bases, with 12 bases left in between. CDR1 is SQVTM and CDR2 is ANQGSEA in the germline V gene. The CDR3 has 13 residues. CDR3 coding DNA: TGCAGCGCAAAACAGGACACTAACTATGGCTACACCTTC. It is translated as CSAKQDTNYGYTF. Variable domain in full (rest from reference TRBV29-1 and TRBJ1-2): SAVISQKPSRDICQRGTSLTIQCQVDSQVTMMFWYRQQPGQSLTLIATANQGSEATYESGFVIDKFPISRPNLTFSTLTVSNMSPEDSSIYLCSAKQDTNYGYTFGSGTRLTVV.

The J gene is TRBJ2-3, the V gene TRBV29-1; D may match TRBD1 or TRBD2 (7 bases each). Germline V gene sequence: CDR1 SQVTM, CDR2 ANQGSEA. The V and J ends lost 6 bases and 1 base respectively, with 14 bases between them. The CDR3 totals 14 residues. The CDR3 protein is CSVGGTAGTDTQYF. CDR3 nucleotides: TGCAGCGTGGGGGGGACAGCTGGCACAGATACGCAGTATTTT.

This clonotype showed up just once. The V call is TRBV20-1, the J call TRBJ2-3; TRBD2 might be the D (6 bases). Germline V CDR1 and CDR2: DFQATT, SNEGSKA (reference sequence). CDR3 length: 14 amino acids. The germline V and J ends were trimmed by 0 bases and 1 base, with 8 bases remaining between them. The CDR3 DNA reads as TGCAGTGCTAGAGATCCGGGGGGCACAGATACGCAGTATTTT. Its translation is CSARDPGGTDTQYF.

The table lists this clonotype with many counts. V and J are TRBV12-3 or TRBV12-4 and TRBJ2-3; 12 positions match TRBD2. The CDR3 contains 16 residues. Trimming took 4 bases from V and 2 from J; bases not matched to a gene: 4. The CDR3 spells CASSSGTSGFTDTQYF. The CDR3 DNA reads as TGTGCCAGCAGTTCCGGGACTAGCGGGTTCACAGATACGCAGTATTTT.

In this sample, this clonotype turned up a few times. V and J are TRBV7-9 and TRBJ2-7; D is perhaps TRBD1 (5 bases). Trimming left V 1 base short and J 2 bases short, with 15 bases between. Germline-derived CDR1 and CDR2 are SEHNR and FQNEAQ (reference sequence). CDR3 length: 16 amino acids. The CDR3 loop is CASSLVGPGMPYEQYF. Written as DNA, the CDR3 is TGTGCCAGCAGCTTAGTAGGTCCAGGGATGCCCTACGAGCAGTACTTC.

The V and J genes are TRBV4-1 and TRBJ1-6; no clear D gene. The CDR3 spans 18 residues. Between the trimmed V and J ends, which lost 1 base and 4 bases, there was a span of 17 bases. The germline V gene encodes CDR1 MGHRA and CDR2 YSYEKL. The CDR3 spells CASSQAAPGGVYNSPLHF. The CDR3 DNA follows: TGCGCCAGCAGCCAAGCCGCTCCGGGCGGGGTTTATAATTCACCCCTCCACTTT.

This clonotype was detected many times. The CDR3 sequence is CASSQSSGLAKNIQYF. The CDR3 DNA sequence: TGCGCCAGCAGCCAAAGCTCGGGTCTAGCCAAAAACATTCAGTACTTC. This chain joins TRBV4-3 and TRBJ2-4, with D hard to call. CDR1 is LGHNA, CDR2 YSLEER, per germline. The CDR3 extends over 16 amino acids. V was pared by 2 bases and J by 0 bases, with 11 bases between.

The CDR3 spells CASSPRQMGYNEQFF. The CDR3 DNA sequence: TGTGCCAGCAGCCCCCGCCAGATGGGCTACAATGAGCAGTTCTTC. The rearrangement uses TRBV7-9 and TRBJ2-1; D is unclear. CDR1 SEHNR and CDR2 FQNEAQ come from the germline V gene (reference sequence). V was cut by 5 bases and J by 3 bases, with 14 bases left in between. The CDR3 covers 15 residues.

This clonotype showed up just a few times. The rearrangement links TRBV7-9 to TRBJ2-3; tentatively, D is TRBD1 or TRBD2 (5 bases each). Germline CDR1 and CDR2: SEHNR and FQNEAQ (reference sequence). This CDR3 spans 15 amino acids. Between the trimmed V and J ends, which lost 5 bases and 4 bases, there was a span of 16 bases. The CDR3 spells CASSPMGVRSDTQYF. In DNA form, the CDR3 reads TGTGCCAGCAGCCCCATGGGGGTACGATCAGATACGCAGTATTTT. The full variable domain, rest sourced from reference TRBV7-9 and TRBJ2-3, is DTGVSQNPRHKITKRGQNVTFRCDPISEHNRLYWYRQTLGQGPEFLTYFQNEAQLEKSRLLSDRFSAERPKGSFSTLEIQRTEQGDSAMYLCASSPMGVRSDTQYFGPGTRLTVL.

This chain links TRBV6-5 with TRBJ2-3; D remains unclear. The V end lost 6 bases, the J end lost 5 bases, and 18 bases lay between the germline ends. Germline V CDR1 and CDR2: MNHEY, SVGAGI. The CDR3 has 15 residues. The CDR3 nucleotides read TGTGCCAGCAGCCGCAACTCGGGCTTCATAGATACGCAGTATTTT. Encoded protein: CASSRNSGFIDTQYF.

The CDR3 nucleotides are TGTGCCAGCAGCCTGCAGGGGGCCCCTAATGAAAAACTGTTTTTT. It specifies CASSLQGAPNEKLFF. V gene TRBV7-9 combines with J gene TRBJ1-4, with TRBD1 identical over 8 bases. The ends lost 5 bases at V and 3 bases at J; junction bases unmatched: 5. CDR1 is SEHNR, CDR2 FQNEAQ, per germline (reference sequence). The CDR3 has 15 residues.

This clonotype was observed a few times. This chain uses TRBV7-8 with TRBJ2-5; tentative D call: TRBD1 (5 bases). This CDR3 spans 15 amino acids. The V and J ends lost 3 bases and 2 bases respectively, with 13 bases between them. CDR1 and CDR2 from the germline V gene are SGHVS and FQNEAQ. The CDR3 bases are TGTGCCAGCAGCTTTTGGGCCAGGGCACAAGAGACCCAGTACTTC. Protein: CASSFWARAQETQYF. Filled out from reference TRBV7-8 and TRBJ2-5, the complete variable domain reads GAGVSQSPRYKVAKRGQDVALRCDPISGHVSLFWYQQALGQGPEFLTYFQNEAQLDKSGLPSDRFFAERPEGSVSTLKIQRTQQEDSAVYLCASSFWARAQETQYFGPGTRLLVL.

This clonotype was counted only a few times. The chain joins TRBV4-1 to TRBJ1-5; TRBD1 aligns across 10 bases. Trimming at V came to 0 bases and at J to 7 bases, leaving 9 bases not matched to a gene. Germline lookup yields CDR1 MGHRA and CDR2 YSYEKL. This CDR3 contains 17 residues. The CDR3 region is CASSQDVSGQGQQPQHF. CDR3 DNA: TGCGCCAGCAGCCAAGATGTGTCGGGACAGGGGCAACAGCCCCAGCATTTT.

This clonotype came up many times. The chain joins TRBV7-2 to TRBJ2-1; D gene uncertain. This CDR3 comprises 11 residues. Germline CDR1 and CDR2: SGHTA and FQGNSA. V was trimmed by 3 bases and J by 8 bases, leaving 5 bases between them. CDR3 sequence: CASSFFHEQFF. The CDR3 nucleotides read TGTGCCAGCAGCTTTTTCCATGAGCAGTTCTTC. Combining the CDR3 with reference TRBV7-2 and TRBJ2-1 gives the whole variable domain GAGVSQSPSNKVTEKGKDVELRCDPISGHTALYWYRQSLGQGLEFLIYFQGNSAPDKSGLPSDRFSAERTGGSVSTLTIQRTQQEDSAVYLCASSFFHEQFFGPGTRLTVL.

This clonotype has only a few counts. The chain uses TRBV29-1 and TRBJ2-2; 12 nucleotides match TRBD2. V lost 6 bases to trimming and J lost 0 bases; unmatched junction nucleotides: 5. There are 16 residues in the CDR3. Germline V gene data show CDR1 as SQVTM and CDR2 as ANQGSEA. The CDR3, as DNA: TGCAGCGTCGCGGGACTAGCGGGCGCGAACACCGGGGAGCTGTTTTTT. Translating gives CSVAGLAGANTGELFF.

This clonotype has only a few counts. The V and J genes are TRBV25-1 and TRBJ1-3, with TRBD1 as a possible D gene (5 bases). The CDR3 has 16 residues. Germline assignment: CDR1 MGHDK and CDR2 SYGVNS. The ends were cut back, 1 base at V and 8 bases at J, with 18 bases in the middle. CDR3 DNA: TGTGCCAGCAGTGAATCCCAGGGCCCAGTTTTTGACACCATATATTTT. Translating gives CASSESQGPVFDTIYF.

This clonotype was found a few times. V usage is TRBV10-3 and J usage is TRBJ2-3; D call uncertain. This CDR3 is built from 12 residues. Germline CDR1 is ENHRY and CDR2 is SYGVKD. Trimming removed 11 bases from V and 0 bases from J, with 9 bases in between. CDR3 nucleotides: TGTGCCGCCTCCCCTAGCACAGATACGCAGTATTTT. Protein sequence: CAASPSTDTQYF.